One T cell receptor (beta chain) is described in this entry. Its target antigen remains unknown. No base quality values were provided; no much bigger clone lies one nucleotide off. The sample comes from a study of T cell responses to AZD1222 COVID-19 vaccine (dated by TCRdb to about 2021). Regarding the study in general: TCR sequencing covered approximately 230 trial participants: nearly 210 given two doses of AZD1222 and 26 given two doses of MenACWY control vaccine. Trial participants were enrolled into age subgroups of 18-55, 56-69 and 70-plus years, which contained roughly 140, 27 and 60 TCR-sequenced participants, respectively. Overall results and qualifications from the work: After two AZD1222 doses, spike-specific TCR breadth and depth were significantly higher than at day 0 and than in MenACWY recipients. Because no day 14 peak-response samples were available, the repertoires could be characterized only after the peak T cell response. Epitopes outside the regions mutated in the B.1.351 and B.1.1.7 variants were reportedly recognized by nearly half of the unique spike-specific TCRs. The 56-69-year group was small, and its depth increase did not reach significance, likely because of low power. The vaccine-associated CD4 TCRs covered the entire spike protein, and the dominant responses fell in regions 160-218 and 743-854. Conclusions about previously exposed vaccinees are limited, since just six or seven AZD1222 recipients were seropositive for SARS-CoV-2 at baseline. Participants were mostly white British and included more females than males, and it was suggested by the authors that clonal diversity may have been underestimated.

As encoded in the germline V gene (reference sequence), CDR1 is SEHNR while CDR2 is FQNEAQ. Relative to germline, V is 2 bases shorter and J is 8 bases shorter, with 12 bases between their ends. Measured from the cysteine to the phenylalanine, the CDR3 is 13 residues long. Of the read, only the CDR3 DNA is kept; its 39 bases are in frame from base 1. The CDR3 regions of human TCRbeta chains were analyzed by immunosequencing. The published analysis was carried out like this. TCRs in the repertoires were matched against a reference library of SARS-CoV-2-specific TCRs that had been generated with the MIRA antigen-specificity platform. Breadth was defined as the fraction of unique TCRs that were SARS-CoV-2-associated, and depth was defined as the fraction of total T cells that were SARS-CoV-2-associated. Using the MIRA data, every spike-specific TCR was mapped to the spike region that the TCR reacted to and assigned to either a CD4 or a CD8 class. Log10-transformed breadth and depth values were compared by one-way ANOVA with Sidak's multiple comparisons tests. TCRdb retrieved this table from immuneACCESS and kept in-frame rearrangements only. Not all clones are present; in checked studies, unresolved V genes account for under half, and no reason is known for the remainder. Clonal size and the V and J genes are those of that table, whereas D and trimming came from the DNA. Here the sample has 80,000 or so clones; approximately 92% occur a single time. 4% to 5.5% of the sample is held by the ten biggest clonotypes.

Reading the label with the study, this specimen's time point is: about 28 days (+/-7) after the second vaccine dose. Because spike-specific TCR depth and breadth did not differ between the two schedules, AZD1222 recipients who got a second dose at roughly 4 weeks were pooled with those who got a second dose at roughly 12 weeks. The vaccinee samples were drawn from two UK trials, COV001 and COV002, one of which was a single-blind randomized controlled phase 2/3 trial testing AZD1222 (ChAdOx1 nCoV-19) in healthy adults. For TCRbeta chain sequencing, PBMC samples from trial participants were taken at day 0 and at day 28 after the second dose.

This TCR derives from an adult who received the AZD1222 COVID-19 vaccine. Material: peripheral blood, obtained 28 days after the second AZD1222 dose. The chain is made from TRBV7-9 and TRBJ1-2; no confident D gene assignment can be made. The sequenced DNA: TGTGCCAGCAGCTTAAATGGCCCGGGAGGCTACACCTTC. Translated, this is CASSLNGPGGYTF.